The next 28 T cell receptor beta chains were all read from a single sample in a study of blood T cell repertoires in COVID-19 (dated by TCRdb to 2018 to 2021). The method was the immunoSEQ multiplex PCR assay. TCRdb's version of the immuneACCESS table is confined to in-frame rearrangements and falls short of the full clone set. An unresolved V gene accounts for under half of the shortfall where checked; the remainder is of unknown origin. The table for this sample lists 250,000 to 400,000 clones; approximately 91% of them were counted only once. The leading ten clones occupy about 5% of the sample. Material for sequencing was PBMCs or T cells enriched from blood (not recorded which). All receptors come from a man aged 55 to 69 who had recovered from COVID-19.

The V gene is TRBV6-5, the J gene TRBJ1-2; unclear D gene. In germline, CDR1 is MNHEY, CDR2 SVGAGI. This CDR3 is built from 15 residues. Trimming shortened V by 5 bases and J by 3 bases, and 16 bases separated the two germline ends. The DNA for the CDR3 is TGTGCCAGCAGTCAATCTGCTGTGACTCACTATGGCTACACCTTC. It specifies CASSQSAVTHYGYTF.

CDR3: CASRLPSGRGYPGELFF. In DNA, the CDR3 is TGTGCCAGCAGACTGCCTAGCGGGAGAGGATATCCCGGGGAGCTGTTTTTT. This rearrangement joins TRBV28 to TRBJ2-2; 10 bases align to TRBD2. The germline V gene encodes CDR1 MDHEN and CDR2 SYDVKM. The CDR3 covers 17 residues. Trimming removed 6 bases from V and 6 bases from J; junction bases left unmatched: 13.

The CDR3 nucleotides are TGTGCCAGCAGCTTCTACAAGGGGGCGGCGACCGAGCAGTACTTC. As protein: CASSFYKGAATEQYF. The V call is TRBV7-2, the J call TRBJ2-7; TRBD1 matches at 7 bases. V lost 3 bases and J lost 6; bases outside the gene matches: 11. Germline CDR1 and CDR2: SGHTA and FQGNSA. The CDR3 totals 15 residues.

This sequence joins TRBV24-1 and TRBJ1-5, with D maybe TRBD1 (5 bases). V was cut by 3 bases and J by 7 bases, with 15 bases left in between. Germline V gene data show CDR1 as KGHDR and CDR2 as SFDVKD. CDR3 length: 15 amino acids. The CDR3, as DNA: TGTGCCACCAGTGATCAAAGTCAGGGCGGCCAGCCCCAGCATTTT. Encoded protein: CATSDQSQGGQPQHF.

DNA of the CDR3: TGTGCCATCAGTGAGTCGACGACTAGCGGGCTATACAATGAGCAGTTCTTC. Residues: CAISESTTSGLYNEQFF. The chain uses TRBV10-3 and TRBJ2-1, with 10 bases aligning to TRBD2. Germline V gives CDR1 ENHRY, CDR2 SYGVKD. The CDR3 is 17 residues long. After removal of 0 bases from V and 4 bases from J, the junction contained 6 bases not matched to a gene.

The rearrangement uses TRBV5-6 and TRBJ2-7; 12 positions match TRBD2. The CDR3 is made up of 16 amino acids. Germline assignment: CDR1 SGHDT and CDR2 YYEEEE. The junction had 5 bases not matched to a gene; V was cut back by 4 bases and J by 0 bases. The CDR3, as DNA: TGTGCCAGCAGCCAAGGACTAGCGGGAAGCTCCTACGAGCAGTACTTC. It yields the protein CASSQGLAGSSYEQYF.

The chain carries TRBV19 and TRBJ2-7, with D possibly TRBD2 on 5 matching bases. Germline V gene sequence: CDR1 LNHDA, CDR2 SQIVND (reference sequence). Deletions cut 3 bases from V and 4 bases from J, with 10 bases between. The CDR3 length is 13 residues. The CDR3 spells CASSIVSGYEQYF. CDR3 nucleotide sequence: TGTGCCAGTAGTATTGTGTCGGGGTACGAGCAGTACTTC.

Here the CDR3 reads CASSQPGQGGEKLFF. Written as DNA, the CDR3 is TGTGCCAGTAGTCAACCGGGACAGGGAGGTGAAAAACTGTTTTTT. V is TRBV19 and J is TRBJ1-4; 9 bases map to TRBD1. CDR3 length equals 15 residues. V was pared by 5 bases and J by 7 bases, with 8 bases of the junction left unmatched. CDR1 and CDR2 (germline): LNHDA, SQIVND (reference sequence).

The CDR3 spells CASSPNRDTFPYEQYF. Here the CDR3 DNA reads TGTGCCAGCAGTCCGAACCGGGACACCTTTCCCTACGAGCAGTACTTC. This rearrangement joins TRBV2 to TRBJ2-7; D may be TRBD1 (6 bases). Deletions cut 5 bases from V and 2 bases from J, with 19 bases between. The germline CDR1 and CDR2 sequences are SNHLY and FYNNEI. The CDR3 has 16 amino acids.

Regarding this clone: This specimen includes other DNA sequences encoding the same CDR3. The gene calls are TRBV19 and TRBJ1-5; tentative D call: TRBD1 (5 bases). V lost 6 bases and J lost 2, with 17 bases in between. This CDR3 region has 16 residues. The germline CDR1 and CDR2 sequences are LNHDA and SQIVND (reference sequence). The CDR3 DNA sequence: TGTGCCAGTAGGGTAAATCAGGGAAGCGGCAATCAGCCCCAGCATTTT. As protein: CASRVNQGSGNQPQHF.

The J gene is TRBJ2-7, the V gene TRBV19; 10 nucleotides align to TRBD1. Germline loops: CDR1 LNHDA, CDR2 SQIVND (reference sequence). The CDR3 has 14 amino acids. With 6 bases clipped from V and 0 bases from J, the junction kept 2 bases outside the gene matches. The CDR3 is CASSRQGASYEQYF. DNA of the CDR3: TGTGCCAGTAGCCGACAGGGGGCCTCCTACGAGCAGTACTTC.

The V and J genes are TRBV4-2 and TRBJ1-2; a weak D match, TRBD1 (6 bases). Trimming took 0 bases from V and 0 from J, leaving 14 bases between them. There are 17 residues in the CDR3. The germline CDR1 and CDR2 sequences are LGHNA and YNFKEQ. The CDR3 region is CASSQDPTGKPNYGYTF. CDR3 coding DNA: TGTGCCAGCAGCCAAGACCCCACAGGGAAACCTAACTATGGCTACACCTTC.

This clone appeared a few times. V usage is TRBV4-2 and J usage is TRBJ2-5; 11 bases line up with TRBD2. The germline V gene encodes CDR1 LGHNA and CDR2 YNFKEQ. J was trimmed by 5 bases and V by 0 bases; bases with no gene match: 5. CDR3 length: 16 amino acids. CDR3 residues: CASSQEVSGRVETQYF. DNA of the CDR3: TGTGCCAGCAGCCAAGAGGTTAGCGGGAGGGTGGAGACCCAGTACTTC.

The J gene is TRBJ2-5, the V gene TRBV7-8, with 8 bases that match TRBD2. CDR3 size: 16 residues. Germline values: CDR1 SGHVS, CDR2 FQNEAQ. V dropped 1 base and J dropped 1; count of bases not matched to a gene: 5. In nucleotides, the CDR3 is TGTGCCAGCAGCTTAGGGGGACTAGTAGGCCAAGAGACCCAGTACTTC. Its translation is CASSLGGLVGQETQYF.

The CDR3 coding sequence is TGTGCTAGTGGTTTGGTCTCCTCGATCCCGGGACAGGGGGCGTCTGGTGAAAAACTGTTTTTT. Translation: CASGLVSSIPGQGASGEKLFF. This chain uses TRBV12-5 with TRBJ1-4, with 12 bases lining up with TRBD1. This CDR3 is 21 amino acids long. Trimming at V came to 0 bases and at J to 7 bases, leaving 18 bases not matched to a gene. Germline V gene data show CDR1 as LGHNT and CDR2 as FRNRAP.

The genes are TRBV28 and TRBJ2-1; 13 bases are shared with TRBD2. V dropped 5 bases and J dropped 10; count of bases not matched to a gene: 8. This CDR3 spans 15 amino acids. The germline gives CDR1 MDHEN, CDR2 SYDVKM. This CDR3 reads CASSPGTSGIREQFF. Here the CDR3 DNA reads TGTGCCAGCAGTCCCGGGACTAGCGGGATCAGGGAGCAGTTCTTC.

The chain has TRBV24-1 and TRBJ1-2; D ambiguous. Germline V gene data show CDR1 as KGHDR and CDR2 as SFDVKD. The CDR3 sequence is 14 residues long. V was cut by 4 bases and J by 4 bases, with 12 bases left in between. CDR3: CATSDHSGSYGYTF. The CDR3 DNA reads TGTGCCACCAGTGACCACTCGGGGAGCTATGGCTACACCTTC.

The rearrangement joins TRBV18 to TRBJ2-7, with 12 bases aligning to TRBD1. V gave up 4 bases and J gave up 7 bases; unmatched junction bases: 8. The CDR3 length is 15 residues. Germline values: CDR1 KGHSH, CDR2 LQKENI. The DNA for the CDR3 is TGTGCCAGCTCACAACCGGGACAGGGGGCGCGGGAGCAGTACTTC. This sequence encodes CASSQPGQGAREQYF.

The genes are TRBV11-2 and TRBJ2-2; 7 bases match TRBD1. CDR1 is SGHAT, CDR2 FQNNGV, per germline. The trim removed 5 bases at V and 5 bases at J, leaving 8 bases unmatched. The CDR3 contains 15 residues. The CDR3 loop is CASSLNRGRTGELFF. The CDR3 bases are TGTGCCAGCAGCCTCAACAGGGGCCGGACCGGGGAGCTGTTTTTT.

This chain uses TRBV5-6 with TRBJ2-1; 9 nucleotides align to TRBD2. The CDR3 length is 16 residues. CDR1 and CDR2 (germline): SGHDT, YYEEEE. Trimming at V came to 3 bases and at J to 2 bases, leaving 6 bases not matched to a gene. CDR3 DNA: TGTGCCAGCAGCTCCAAGGGACTAGCACCCTACAATGAGCAGTTCTTC. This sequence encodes CASSSKGLAPYNEQFF.

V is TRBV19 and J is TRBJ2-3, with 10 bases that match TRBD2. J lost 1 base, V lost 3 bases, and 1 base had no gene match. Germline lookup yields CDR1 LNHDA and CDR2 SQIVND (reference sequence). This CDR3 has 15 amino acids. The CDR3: CASSIGLAGTDTQYF. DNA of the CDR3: TGTGCCAGTAGTATCGGACTAGCGGGCACAGATACGCAGTATTTT.

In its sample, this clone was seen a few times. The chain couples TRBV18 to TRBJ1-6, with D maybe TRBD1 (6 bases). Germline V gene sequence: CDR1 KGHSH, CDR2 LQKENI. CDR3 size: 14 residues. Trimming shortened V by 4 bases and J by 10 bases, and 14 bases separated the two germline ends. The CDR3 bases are TGTGCCAGCTCACGGACAGACAAGGACTCACCCCTCCACTTT. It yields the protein CASSRTDKDSPLHF.

The CDR3 bases are TGTGCCCTGGATAAGACAGGGGGGGGCAACTATGGCTACACCTTC. Its protein product is CALDKTGGGNYGYTF. The V gene is TRBV30, the J gene TRBJ1-2; the match to TRBD1 covers 9 bases. Looked up from germline, CDR1 is GTSNPN and CDR2 is SVGIG (reference sequence). V lost 8 bases to trimming and J lost 2 bases; unmatched junction nucleotides: 12. The CDR3 is 15 amino acids.

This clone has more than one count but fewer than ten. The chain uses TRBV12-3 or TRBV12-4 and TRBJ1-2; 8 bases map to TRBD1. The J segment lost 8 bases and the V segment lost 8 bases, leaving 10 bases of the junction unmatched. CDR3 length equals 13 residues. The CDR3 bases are TGTGCCAGCGGGTCCAGGGGGCGTCAAGGCTACACCTTC. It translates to CASGSRGRQGYTF.

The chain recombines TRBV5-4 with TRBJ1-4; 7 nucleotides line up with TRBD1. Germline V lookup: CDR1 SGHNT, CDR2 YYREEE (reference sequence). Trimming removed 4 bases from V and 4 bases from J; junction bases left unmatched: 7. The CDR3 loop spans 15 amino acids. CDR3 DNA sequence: TGTGCCAGCAGCCTAAGGACAGGACTTAATGAAAAACTGTTTTTT. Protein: CASSLRTGLNEKLFF.

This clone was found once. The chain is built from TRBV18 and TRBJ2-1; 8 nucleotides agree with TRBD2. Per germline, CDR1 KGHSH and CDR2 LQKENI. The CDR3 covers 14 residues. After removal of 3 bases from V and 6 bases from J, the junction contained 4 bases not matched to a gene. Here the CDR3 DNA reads TGTGCCAGCTCACCGGGACTAGTTTTCAATGAGCAGTTCTTC. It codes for CASSPGLVFNEQFF.

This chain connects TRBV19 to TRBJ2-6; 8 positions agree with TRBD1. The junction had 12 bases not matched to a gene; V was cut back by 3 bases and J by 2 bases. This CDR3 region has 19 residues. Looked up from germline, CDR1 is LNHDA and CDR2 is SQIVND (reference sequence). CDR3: CASSMGIRTGQPGANVLTF. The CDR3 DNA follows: TGTGCCAGTAGTATGGGGATACGGACAGGGCAACCTGGGGCCAACGTCCTGACTTTC.

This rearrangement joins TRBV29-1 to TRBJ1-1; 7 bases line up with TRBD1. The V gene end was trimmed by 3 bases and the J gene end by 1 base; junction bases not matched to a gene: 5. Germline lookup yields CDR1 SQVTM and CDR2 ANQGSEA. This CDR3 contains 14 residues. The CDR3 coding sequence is TGCAGCGTTGAGCCTCAGGGGGGGAACACTGAAGCTTTCTTT. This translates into CSVEPQGGNTEAFF.